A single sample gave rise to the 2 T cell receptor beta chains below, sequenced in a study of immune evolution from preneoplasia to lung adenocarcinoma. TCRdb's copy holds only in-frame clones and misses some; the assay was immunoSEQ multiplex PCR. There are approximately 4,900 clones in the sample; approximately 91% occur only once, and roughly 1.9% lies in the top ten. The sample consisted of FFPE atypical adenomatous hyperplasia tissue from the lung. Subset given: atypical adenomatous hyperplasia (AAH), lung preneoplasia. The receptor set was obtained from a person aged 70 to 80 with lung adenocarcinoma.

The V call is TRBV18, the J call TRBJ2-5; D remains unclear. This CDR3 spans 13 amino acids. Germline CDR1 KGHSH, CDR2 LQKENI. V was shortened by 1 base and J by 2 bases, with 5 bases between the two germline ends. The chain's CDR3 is CASSPRRQETQYF. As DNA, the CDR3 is TGTGCCAGCTCACCACGACGGCAAGAGACCCAGTACTTC.

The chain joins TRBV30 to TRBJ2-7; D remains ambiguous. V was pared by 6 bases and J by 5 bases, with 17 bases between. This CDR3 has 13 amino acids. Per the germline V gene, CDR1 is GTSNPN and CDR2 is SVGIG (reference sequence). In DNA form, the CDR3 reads TGTGCCTGTACCTATGGCCCCTACAACGAGCAGTACTTC. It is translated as CACTYGPYNEQYF. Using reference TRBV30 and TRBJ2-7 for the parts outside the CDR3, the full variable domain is SQTIHQWPATLVQPVGSPLSLECTVEGTSNPNLYWYRQAAGRGLQLLFYSVGIGQISSEVPQNLSASRPQDRQFILSSKKLLLSDSGFYLCACTYGPYNEQYFGPGTRLTVT.